The 8 T cell receptor beta chains below come from one sample, sequenced in a study of shared clonotypes between healthy human individuals. Using immunoSEQ multiplex PCR, the repertoire was profiled, and TCRdb retains in-frame clones only, with some absent. The table has 2 million to 2.5 million clones, approximately 94% seen once; the top ten hold roughly 0.13%. Material: naive CD4+ T cells sorted from blood. Subset denoted: CD45RA+ positively selected. The receptors were sampled from a man between 18 and 35 years old in good health.

The rearrangement uses TRBV5-4 and TRBJ2-3; D call uncertain. The germline V and J ends were trimmed by 5 bases and 3 bases, with 16 bases remaining between them. This CDR3 is 15 amino acids long. Germline assignment: CDR1 SGHNT and CDR2 YYREEE (reference sequence). CDR3 sequence reads: CASSRATGLTDTQYF. Written as DNA, the CDR3 is TGTGCCAGCAGTAGGGCGACGGGTCTGACAGATACGCAGTATTTT.

This chain links TRBV18 with TRBJ2-2, with TRBD2 as a possible D gene (5 bases). The CDR3 sequence is 14 residues long. V gave up 4 bases and J gave up 7 bases, with 13 bases separating them. Germline V gene data show CDR1 as KGHSH and CDR2 as LQKENI. CDR3 nucleotides: TGTGCCAGCTCACTGCGGAGCGGTCGCGGGGAGCTGTTTTTT. Translated, it gives CASSLRSGRGELFF. Full variable domain (remainder filled in from reference TRBV18 and TRBJ2-2): NAGVMQNPRHLVRRRGQEARLRCSPMKGHSHVYWYRQLPEEGLKFMVYLQKENIIDESGMPKERFSAEFPKEGPSILRIQQVVRGDSAAYFCASSLRSGRGELFFGEGSRLTVL.

The chain carries TRBV5-1 and TRBJ2-7; the D gene is possibly TRBD1 (5 bases). V was shortened by 1 base and J by 0 bases, with 11 bases between the two germline ends. Germline lookup yields CDR1 SGHRS and CDR2 YFSETQ. The CDR3 sequence is 15 residues long. The CDR3, as DNA: TGCGCCAGCAGCTTGCGACAGACCTACTCCTACGAGCAGTACTTC. Translated, it gives CASSLRQTYSYEQYF.

V usage is TRBV4-3 and J usage is TRBJ2-3, with unresolved D. V gave up 0 bases and J gave up 6 bases, with 10 bases separating them. Germline values: CDR1 LGHNA, CDR2 YSLEER. The CDR3 is 14 residues long. The chain's CDR3 is CASSQESYRDTQYF. The CDR3 nucleotides are TGCGCCAGCAGCCAAGAAAGTTATAGGGATACGCAGTATTTT.

This chain joins TRBV6-6 and TRBJ2-3, with D unclear. V was cut by 6 bases and J by 6 bases, with 16 bases left in between. CDR3 length: 14 amino acids. CDR1 and CDR2 from the germline V gene are MNHNY and SVGAGI (reference sequence). The DNA of the CDR3 is TGTGCCAGCAGCACCTTCGGGCCTATGGATACGCAGTATTTT. Its translation: CASSTFGPMDTQYF.

The table lists this clone with a count of one. This sequence joins TRBV10-3 and TRBJ2-6, with 8 bases aligning to TRBD2. The CDR3 runs to 16 residues. Germline CDR1 is ENHRY and CDR2 is SYGVKD. V lost 4 bases, J lost 0 bases, and 2 bases stayed unmatched. In nucleotides, the CDR3 is TGTGCCATCAGTGGCGGGGGGAACTCTGGGGCCAACGTCCTGACTTTC. It codes for CAISGGGNSGANVLTF.

This chain connects TRBV5-1 to TRBJ1-1, with D possibly TRBD1 on 5 matching bases. V shed 0 bases and J shed 6 bases, with 9 bases lying between them. This CDR3 has 13 amino acids. The germline gives CDR1 SGHRS, CDR2 YFSETQ. CDR3 bases: TGCGCCAGCAGCTTGGGAGGCAGGGCTGAAGCTTTCTTT. Translating it yields CASSLGGRAEAFF.

The J gene is TRBJ2-7, the V gene TRBV6-1, with D perhaps matching TRBD1 (6 bases). This CDR3 is 11 amino acids long. The germline gives CDR1 MNHNS, CDR2 SASEGT. V lost 8 bases, J lost 4 bases, and 9 bases lay in between. The CDR3 DNA follows: TGTGCCAGCTTACAGGGTTACGAGCAGTACTTC. This encodes CASLQGYEQYF.